This T cell receptor beta chain was found in a study of shared clonotypes between healthy human individuals. Study results and caveats: Memory subsets generally showed lower estimated richness than naive subsets.

In the CD4+ fraction, cells were divided into CD45RA+ naive and CD45RA-negative memory subsets. There are 14 residues in the CDR3. Trimming pared 5 bases from V and 1 base from J, leaving 13 bases between. CDR1 is SGHRS, CDR2 YFSETQ, per germline. About this clone: What it binds is not known.

Running of the assay took place at deep level. In the original analysis: Junction-only immunoSEQ sequences carried no quality scores, so filtering differed. The data were produced by immunoSEQ multiplex PCR, yet TCRdb's version contains in-frame clones alone and is incomplete. V, J and clone size are those of that table, while D and trimming were read from the DNA. The table lists 2 million to 3 million clones, approximately 94% of them singletons. The rearrangement links TRBV5-1 to TRBJ2-7; a possible D gene is TRBD1 (6 bases). The sequence derives from a man aged 18 to 30 in good health. Some clones in this sample may be carry-over from other donors' samples. Sequenced input: naive CD4+ T cells from PBMCs. Indicated subset: CD45RA+ positively selected. CDR3 amino acids: CASRSYDRSYEQYF. The CDR3 region has the DNA TGCGCCAGCAGATCGTACGACAGGTCCTACGAGCAGTACTTC.